A selection of T cell receptor beta chains follows, all from one sample in a study of blood T cell repertoires in COVID-19. Generated by immunoSEQ multiplex PCR, the TCRdb table keeps only in-frame clones and is missing some. The data hold tens of thousands of clones, with 75% to 90% observed a single time. The sequencing sample was made of peripheral blood. These receptors were collected from a man in his fifties or sixties with acute or convalescent COVID-19. CDR3s include the opening cysteine and the closing phenylalanine or tryptophan. Each record gives: J gene, D gene, V gene, clone size, CDR3 DNA, CDR3 protein. The D gene is left open where the match is weak. Clone size is stated in some rows and not others, as once, few, many or a class when expanded.

j_call: TRBJ2-7; d_call: .; v_call: TRBV5-6; clone_size: once; cdr3_nt: TGTGCCAGCAGCTATCGGAGGGAGCAGTACTTC; cdr3_aa: CASSYRREQYF
j_call: TRBJ1-2; d_call: .; v_call: TRBV4-2; clone_size: .; cdr3_nt: TGTGCCAGCAGCCAAGAAAAGGGGCCCCAATGGGGCTACACCTTC; cdr3_aa: CASSQEKGPQWGYTF
j_call: TRBJ1-1; d_call: .; v_call: TRBV12-3/TRBV12-4; clone_size: .; cdr3_nt: TGTGCCAGCAGTTTCGGGACACTTGAAGCTTTCTTT; cdr3_aa: CASSFGTLEAFF
j_call: TRBJ1-5; d_call: TRBD1; v_call: TRBV4-1; clone_size: .; cdr3_nt: TGCGCCAGCAGCAAAGAGGGTAGTAGGACAGGGGAAATTGCCCAGCATTTT; cdr3_aa: CASSKEGSRTGEIAQHF
j_call: TRBJ1-2; d_call: TRBD1; v_call: TRBV3-1/TRBV3-2; clone_size: .; cdr3_nt: TGTGCCAGCAGCCAGACAGGGGGCGCCGGGGGCTACACCTTC; cdr3_aa: CASSQTGGAGGYTF
j_call: TRBJ1-1; d_call: .; v_call: TRBV7-2; clone_size: few; cdr3_nt: TGTGCCAGCAGCTTAGCCGAGGGACTTGAAGCTTTCTTT; cdr3_aa: CASSLAEGLEAFF
j_call: TRBJ2-1; d_call: TRBD2; v_call: TRBV3-1/TRBV3-2; clone_size: .; cdr3_nt: TGTGCCAGCAGCCAAGGGGCGGGAGTCAATGAGCAGTTCTTC; cdr3_aa: CASSQGAGVNEQFF
j_call: TRBJ2-2; d_call: TRBD1; v_call: TRBV4-3; clone_size: .; cdr3_nt: TGCGCCAGCAGCCAACTCTCGGGACAGGGATTCACCGGGGAGCTGTTTTTT; cdr3_aa: CASSQLSGQGFTGELFF
j_call: TRBJ1-2; d_call: TRBD1; v_call: TRBV5-1; clone_size: once; cdr3_nt: TGCGCCAGCAGCTTGATGGGGACAGGGGCATCCGCAGCCTATGGCTACACCTTC; cdr3_aa: CASSLMGTGASAAYGYTF
j_call: TRBJ2-7; d_call: .; v_call: TRBV28; clone_size: .; cdr3_nt: TGTGCCAGCAGGAGCGGGCCCTACGAGCAGTACTTC; cdr3_aa: CASRSGPYEQYF
j_call: TRBJ1-5; d_call: .; v_call: TRBV18; clone_size: .; cdr3_nt: TGTGCCAGCTCCCCAGGGGCCGATAATCAGCCCCAGCATTTT; cdr3_aa: CASSPGADNQPQHF
j_call: TRBJ1-6; d_call: .; v_call: TRBV7-9; clone_size: .; cdr3_nt: TGTGCCAGCAGCGGAGGGGCGGGTCGTAATTCACCCCTCCACTTT; cdr3_aa: CASSGGAGRNSPLHF
j_call: TRBJ2-5; d_call: .; v_call: TRBV10-3; clone_size: few; cdr3_nt: TGTGCCATCAGTGAGTCGAATTTGGAGGGGCCCTACCAAGAGACCCAGTACTTC; cdr3_aa: CAISESNLEGPYQETQYF
j_call: TRBJ2-5; d_call: .; v_call: TRBV5-8; clone_size: .; cdr3_nt: TGTGCCAGCAGCTTGGGTTTTGGGACCGGGAGAGAGACCCAGTACTTC; cdr3_aa: CASSLGFGTGRETQYF
j_call: TRBJ1-3; d_call: .; v_call: TRBV7-9; clone_size: .; cdr3_nt: TGTGCCAGCAGTCTGAGCCCGGGGTCCCAATCTGGAAACACCATATATTTT; cdr3_aa: CASSLSPGSQSGNTIYF
j_call: TRBJ1-6; d_call: .; v_call: TRBV30; clone_size: .; cdr3_nt: TGTGCCTGGAGTGGGGAGGGGACTATCGTCTCACCCCTCCACTTT; cdr3_aa: CAWSGEGTIVSPLHF
j_call: TRBJ1-2; d_call: TRBD1; v_call: TRBV5-1; clone_size: .; cdr3_nt: TGCGCCAGCAGCCGTCAGGGGGCTGGCTATGGCTACACCTTC; cdr3_aa: CASSRQGAGYGYTF
j_call: TRBJ2-1; d_call: TRBD2; v_call: TRBV7-2; clone_size: .; cdr3_nt: TGTGCCAGCAGCTTAGTGCGGGGGGGATACAATGAGCAGTTCTTC; cdr3_aa: CASSLVRGGYNEQFF
j_call: TRBJ1-2; d_call: .; v_call: TRBV5-5; clone_size: once; cdr3_nt: TGTGCCAGCAGCTCTGGGGCTACAGCCCTCTATGGCTACACCTTC; cdr3_aa: CASSSGATALYGYTF
j_call: TRBJ1-1; d_call: .; v_call: TRBV19; clone_size: few; cdr3_nt: TGTGCCAGTAGTATAGGTCCGGTACACACTGAAGCTTTCTTT; cdr3_aa: CASSIGPVHTEAFF
j_call: TRBJ2-3; d_call: TRBD2; v_call: TRBV7-3; clone_size: .; cdr3_nt: TGTGCCAGCAGCTCCCCCAGACTAGCGGGGGGAATGGATACGCAGTATTTT; cdr3_aa: CASSSPRLAGGMDTQYF
j_call: TRBJ1-6; d_call: .; v_call: TRBV14; clone_size: .; cdr3_nt: TGTGCCAGCAGCCAACGCCTCCAGATGGAGAATTCACCCCTCCACTTT; cdr3_aa: CASSQRLQMENSPLHF
j_call: TRBJ1-1; d_call: TRBD1; v_call: TRBV3-1/TRBV3-2; clone_size: few; cdr3_nt: TGTGCCAGCAGCCGGGGACAGGCCTCGAGTTCCACTGAAGCTTTCTTT; cdr3_aa: CASSRGQASSSTEAFF
j_call: TRBJ1-5; d_call: .; v_call: TRBV19; clone_size: .; cdr3_nt: TGTGCCAGTAGTATAGAAGTAAGGGACCGCAGGGGAGGCAATCAGCCCCAGCATTTT; cdr3_aa: CASSIEVRDRRGGNQPQHF
j_call: TRBJ2-2; d_call: .; v_call: TRBV27; clone_size: .; cdr3_nt: TGTGCCAGCAGTAGCGGGACATCTAACACCGGGGAGCTGTTTTTT; cdr3_aa: CASSSGTSNTGELFF
j_call: TRBJ2-5; d_call: .; v_call: TRBV7-9; clone_size: .; cdr3_nt: TGTGCCAGCAGCTATAGGACAGAACAAGAGACCCAGTACTTC; cdr3_aa: CASSYRTEQETQYF
j_call: TRBJ2-3; d_call: .; v_call: TRBV6-5; clone_size: .; cdr3_nt: TGTGCCAGCAGGGCCCTTGATACGCAGTATTTT; cdr3_aa: CASRALDTQYF
j_call: TRBJ1-1; d_call: TRBD1; v_call: TRBV18; clone_size: .; cdr3_nt: TGTGCCAGCTCCCAATCCACAGGGGACGCTGAAGCTTTCTTT; cdr3_aa: CASSQSTGDAEAFF